This TCR beta chain was found in a study of T cell responses to AZD1222 COVID-19 vaccine. Study findings and constraints: Donors were mostly white British, more females; clonal diversity possibly underestimated.

Regarding this clone: As yet, its antigen is unknown.

Sequencing used immunoSEQ multiplex PCR; TCRdb keeps in-frame clones, though not all of them. There are 150,000 to 200,000 clones in the sample; 85% to 90% occur only once, and about 6.9% lies in the top ten. V lost 3 bases to trimming and J lost 8 bases, with 8 bases between them. From germline, CDR1 is SEHNR and CDR2 FQNEAQ (reference sequence). The CDR3 runs 12 residues. Sequencing was performed on peripheral blood, taken on day 0 of AZD1222 vaccination. The receptor comes from an adult in good health. J is TRBJ2-1 and V is TRBV7-9; the D is unclear. CDR3 in amino acids: CASSFPPHEQFF. The CDR3 region has the DNA TGTGCCAGCAGCTTTCCGCCTCATGAGCAGTTCTTC.